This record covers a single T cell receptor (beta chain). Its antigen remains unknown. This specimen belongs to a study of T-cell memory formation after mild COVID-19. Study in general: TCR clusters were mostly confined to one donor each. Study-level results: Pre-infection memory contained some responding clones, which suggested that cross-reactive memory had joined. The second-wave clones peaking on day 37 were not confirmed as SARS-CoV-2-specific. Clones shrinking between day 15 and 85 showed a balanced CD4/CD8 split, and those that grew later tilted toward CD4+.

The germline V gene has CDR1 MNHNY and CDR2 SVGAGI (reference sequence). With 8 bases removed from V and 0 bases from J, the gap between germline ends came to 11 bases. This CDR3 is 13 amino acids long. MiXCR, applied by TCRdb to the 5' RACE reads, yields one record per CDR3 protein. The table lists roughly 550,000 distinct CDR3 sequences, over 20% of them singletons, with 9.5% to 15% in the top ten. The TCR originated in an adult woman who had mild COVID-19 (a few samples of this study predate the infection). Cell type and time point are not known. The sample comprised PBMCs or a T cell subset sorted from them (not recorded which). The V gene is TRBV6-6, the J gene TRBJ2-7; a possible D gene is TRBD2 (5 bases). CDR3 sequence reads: CASAIGSSYEQYF. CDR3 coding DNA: TGTGCCAGCGCAATAGGGAGCTCCTACGAGCAGTACTTC.